The entry below gives a single TCR beta chain sequence along with its context. The antigen remains undetermined. This sample is drawn from a study of shared clonotypes between healthy human individuals. Broader study findings: Compared with clonotypes that all four donors shared, non-shared clonotypes had lower generation probabilities.

Selected positively for CCR7 and CD45RO-negative, naive CD8 cells excluded terminally differentiated effector memory CD45RA+ cells. Caucasian adults living in Nashville, Tennessee, provided all samples. CDR3 length equals 15 residues. The V gene end was trimmed by 5 bases and the J gene end by 3 bases; junction bases not matched to a gene: 9. Germline CDR1 is PRHDT and CDR2 is FYEKMQ (reference sequence). Genomic DNA from each subset was divided evenly over several immunoSEQ plates. Produced via immunoSEQ multiplex PCR; TCRdb's table is partial and in-frame only. There are some 2.1 million clones in the sample; 90% to 95% occur only once, and more than 1.5% lies in the top ten.

The source is a man in his late teens or twenties in good health. Some clones in this sample may be carry-over from other donors' samples. Sequenced input: naive CD8+ T cells from PBMCs. The chain recombines TRBV13 with TRBJ2-5; 7 bases are a match to TRBD2. CDR3 sequence (DNA): TGTGCCAGCAGCCCCCATGTGGCGGGGGAAGAGACCCAGTACTTC. It is translated as CASSPHVAGEETQYF.